The TCR beta chain described here comes from a study of beta chain features in type 1 diabetes. Expressed TCRB transcripts were sequenced because the isolated RNA had all been reverse transcribed beforehand. Clones were sequenced by immunoSEQ multiplex PCR, and TCRdb holds only the in-frame ones, with some missing. The sample records fewer than 350,000 clones, about 19% being singletons. The sequencing sample was made of naive CD4+ T cells from blood. The sequence derives from a woman aged 18-29 years in good health.

In nucleotides, the CDR3 is TGTGCCAGCTCACCTGTGGACAGTCTTATGAACACTGAAGCTTTCTTT. This gives the protein CASSPVDSLMNTEAFF. The chain has TRBV18 and TRBJ1-1; D perhaps matches TRBD1 (6 bases). Germline-derived CDR1 and CDR2 are KGHSH and LQKENI. V was pared by 3 bases and J by 0 bases, with 14 bases between. This CDR3 comprises 16 residues.